Listed below are T cell receptor beta chains from one sample, sequenced in a study of CD8+CD57+ T cells in acquired aplastic anemia. One entry per CDR3 protein results from TCRdb running MiXCR on the reads. This table has some 160,000 distinct CDR3 sequences, roughly 50% appearing once. The sequencing sample was made of sorted CD4+, CD8+, or CD8+CD57+ T cells (not recorded which) from PBMCs. These receptors all come from a human donor with aplastic anemia. Both conserved end residues are part of each CDR3. A D gene is named only where the DNA matches it firmly. Size values are once, few and many counts, or a class for expanded clones, and some rows have none.

cdr3_aa: CAGSHFGPGGLLTGELFF; cdr3_nt: TGTGCCGGCAGCCATTTCGGGCCCGGGGGGCTACTCACCGGGGAGCTGTTTTTT; v_call: TRBV11-1; j_call: TRBJ2-2; d_call: NA; cdr3_length: 18; clone_size: NA
cdr3_aa: CATLRGYEQYF; cdr3_nt: TGTGCCACGCTGCGCGGGTACGAGCAGTACTTC; v_call: TRBV7-9; j_call: TRBJ2-7; d_call: NA; cdr3_length: 11; clone_size: few
cdr3_aa: CNAIQTWGLDEQFF; cdr3_nt: TGCAATGCCATTCAGACTTGGGGGTTGGATGAGCAGTTCTTC; v_call: TRBV20-1; j_call: TRBJ2-1; d_call: NA; cdr3_length: 14; clone_size: NA
cdr3_aa: CSARGTGEKGQYF; cdr3_nt: TGCAGTGCTAGGGGAACGGGGGAAAAGGGGCAGTACTTC; v_call: TRBV20-1; j_call: TRBJ2-7; d_call: NA; cdr3_length: 13; clone_size: few
cdr3_aa: CASSFKVGFSPEAFF; cdr3_nt: TGTGCCAGCAGCTTTAAGGTAGGGTTTAGCCCTGAAGCTTTCTTT; v_call: TRBV11-3; j_call: TRBJ1-1; d_call: NA; cdr3_length: 15; clone_size: NA
cdr3_aa: CAREGLVGTGELFF; cdr3_nt: TGTGCCAGGGAGGGGTTGGTTGGCACCGGGGAGCTGTTTTTT; v_call: TRBV2; j_call: TRBJ2-2; d_call: NA; cdr3_length: 14; clone_size: NA
cdr3_aa: CASSLPGEDEQLF; cdr3_nt: TGTGCCAGCAGCCTCCCGGGGGAGGATGAGCAGCTCTTC; v_call: TRBV4-1; j_call: TRBJ2-1; d_call: NA; cdr3_length: 13; clone_size: once
cdr3_aa: CAWSVSHKSYEQYF; cdr3_nt: TGTGCCTGGAGTGTAAGTCACAAGTCCTACGAGCAGTACTTC; v_call: TRBV30; j_call: TRBJ2-7; d_call: NA; cdr3_length: 14; clone_size: NA
cdr3_aa: CASSRIAGGPIGSDTQYF; cdr3_nt: TGTGCCAGCAGTCGAATAGCGGGAGGGCCGATAGGGTCAGATACGCAGTATTTT; v_call: TRBV11-1; j_call: TRBJ2-3; d_call: TRBD2; cdr3_length: 18; clone_size: many
cdr3_aa: CASSLRSEDRVPNSNQPQHF; cdr3_nt: TGTGCCAGCAGCTTACGGTCTGAGGACAGGGTCCCCAATAGCAATCAGCCCCAGCATTTT; v_call: TRBV11-1; j_call: TRBJ1-5; d_call: TRBD1; cdr3_length: 20; clone_size: NA
cdr3_aa: CASSYSIYEQYF; cdr3_nt: TGTGCCAGCAGTTACTCGATTTACGAGCAGTACTTC; v_call: TRBV6-5; j_call: TRBJ2-7; d_call: NA; cdr3_length: 12; clone_size: few
cdr3_aa: CATSRDGGSNQPQHF; cdr3_nt: TGTGCCACCAGCAGAGATGGGGGAAGCAATCAGCCCCAGCATTTT; v_call: TRBV15; j_call: TRBJ1-5; d_call: NA; cdr3_length: 15; clone_size: NA
cdr3_aa: CASSRTSGAGGTGELFF; cdr3_nt: TGTGCCAGCAGCCGGACTAGCGGCGCAGGGGGGACCGGGGAGCTGTTTTTT; v_call: TRBV7-3; j_call: TRBJ2-2; d_call: TRBD2; cdr3_length: 17; clone_size: many
cdr3_aa: CASSVGPSGSSETQYF; cdr3_nt: TGTGCCAGCAGCGTAGGACCTAGCGGGAGTAGTGAGACCCAGTACTTC; v_call: TRBV9; j_call: TRBJ2-5; d_call: TRBD2; cdr3_length: 16; clone_size: NA
cdr3_aa: CASSLNPGALEQYF; cdr3_nt: TGTGCCAGCAGCTTAAATCCGGGAGCGCTTGAGCAGTACTTC; v_call: TRBV7-6; j_call: TRBJ2-7; d_call: NA; cdr3_length: 14; clone_size: many
cdr3_aa: CASSPQRYQETQYF; cdr3_nt: TGTGCCAGCAGCCCCCAACGGTACCAAGAGACCCAGTACTTC; v_call: TRBV7-7; j_call: TRBJ2-5; d_call: NA; cdr3_length: 14; clone_size: NA
cdr3_aa: CASSVLAGASCEQYF; cdr3_nt: TGTGCCAGTAGTGTATTAGCGGGAGCATCCTGCGAGCAGTACTTC; v_call: TRBV19; j_call: TRBJ2-7; d_call: TRBD2; cdr3_length: 15; clone_size: NA
cdr3_aa: CAISDGTLNIAEAFF; cdr3_nt: TGTGCCATCAGTGACGGGACTCTCAACATTGCTGAAGCTTTCTTT; v_call: TRBV10-3; j_call: TRBJ1-1; d_call: NA; cdr3_length: 15; clone_size: once
cdr3_aa: CASLYREGYTF; cdr3_nt: TGTGCCAGTTTGTACAGGGAAGGCTACACCTTC; v_call: TRBV7-6; j_call: TRBJ1-2; d_call: NA; cdr3_length: 11; clone_size: NA
cdr3_aa: CSAIRQANTEAFF; cdr3_nt: TGCAGTGCTATCAGACAGGCGAACACTGAAGCTTTCTTT; v_call: TRBV20-1; j_call: TRBJ1-1; d_call: NA; cdr3_length: 13; clone_size: NA
cdr3_aa: CASSIGPGQVYGYTF; cdr3_nt: TGTGCCAGTAGTATAGGCCCGGGACAGGTATATGGCTACACCTTC; v_call: TRBV19; j_call: TRBJ1-2; d_call: TRBD1; cdr3_length: 15; clone_size: NA
cdr3_aa: CASSSWGGGQPQHF; cdr3_nt: TGTGCCAGCAGCTCTTGGGGGGGCGGACAGCCCCAGCATTTT; v_call: TRBV5-4; j_call: TRBJ1-5; d_call: NA; cdr3_length: 14; clone_size: NA
cdr3_aa: CASSSGGTYEQYF; cdr3_nt: TGTGCCAGCAGTTCTGGCGGGACCTACGAGCAGTACTTC; v_call: TRBV7-2; j_call: TRBJ2-7; d_call: NA; cdr3_length: 13; clone_size: many
cdr3_aa: CAKDSFEAFF; cdr3_nt: TGTGCCAAAGACAGCTTTGAAGCTTTCTTT; v_call: TRBV2; j_call: TRBJ1-1; d_call: NA; cdr3_length: 10; clone_size: NA
cdr3_aa: CASSEDGTGEDQPQHF; cdr3_nt: TGTGCCAGCAGTGAAGACGGGACAGGGGAAGATCAGCCCCAGCATTTT; v_call: TRBV2; j_call: TRBJ1-5; d_call: TRBD1; cdr3_length: 16; clone_size: many
cdr3_aa: CASNPRGGSADTQYF; cdr3_nt: TGTGCCAGCAACCCTCGGGGCGGGTCGGCAGATACGCAGTATTTT; v_call: TRBV5-4; j_call: TRBJ2-3; d_call: NA; cdr3_length: 15; clone_size: many
cdr3_aa: CASRSTGILAGEQFF; cdr3_nt: TGTGCCAGCAGATCCACAGGCATTCTAGCGGGAGAGCAGTTCTTC; v_call: TRBV7-9; j_call: TRBJ2-1; d_call: TRBD2; cdr3_length: 15; clone_size: many
cdr3_aa: CASSEPGQGSTEAFF; cdr3_nt: TGTGCCAGCAGTGAACCAGGACAAGGGAGCACTGAAGCTTTCTTT; v_call: TRBV25-1; j_call: TRBJ1-1; d_call: NA; cdr3_length: 15; clone_size: NA
cdr3_aa: CASSFGAETYEQYF; cdr3_nt: TGCGCCAGCAGCTTTGGGGCCGAAACCTACGAGCAGTACTTC; v_call: TRBV5-1; j_call: TRBJ2-7; d_call: NA; cdr3_length: 14; clone_size: many
cdr3_aa: CASSSRGFYSEQFF; cdr3_nt: TGTGCCAGCAGTTCCCGGGGCTTCTACAGTGAGCAGTTCTTC; v_call: TRBV2; j_call: TRBJ2-1; d_call: NA; cdr3_length: 14; clone_size: once
cdr3_aa: CASRYEAYEQYF; cdr3_nt: TGCGCCAGCAGGTATGAGGCCTACGAGCAGTACTTC; v_call: TRBV5-1; j_call: TRBJ2-7; d_call: NA; cdr3_length: 12; clone_size: NA
cdr3_aa: CAGSWEASGRKAGELFF; cdr3_nt: TGTGCCGGCAGTTGGGAGGCTAGCGGGAGGAAGGCCGGGGAGCTGTTTTTT; v_call: TRBV6-5; j_call: TRBJ2-2; d_call: TRBD2; cdr3_length: 17; clone_size: NA
cdr3_aa: CSAVPLGEQYF; cdr3_nt: TGCAGTGCTGTACCCCTAGGCGAGCAGTACTTC; v_call: TRBV20-1; j_call: TRBJ2-7; d_call: NA; cdr3_length: 11; clone_size: NA
cdr3_aa: CASSHPSQGENTGELFF; cdr3_nt: TGTGCCAGCAGTCACCCGTCTCAGGGGGAGAACACCGGGGAGCTGTTTTTT; v_call: TRBV6-2/TRBV6-3; j_call: TRBJ2-2; d_call: TRBD1; cdr3_length: 17; clone_size: NA
cdr3_aa: CASSQATNGYTF; cdr3_nt: TGTGCCAGCAGCCAAGCCACAAATGGCTACACCTTC; v_call: TRBV3-1; j_call: TRBJ1-2; d_call: NA; cdr3_length: 12; clone_size: few
cdr3_aa: CASTPDGNTEAFF; cdr3_nt: TGTGCCAGTACTCCGGACGGGAACACTGAAGCTTTCTTT; v_call: TRBV19; j_call: TRBJ1-1; d_call: NA; cdr3_length: 13; clone_size: NA
cdr3_aa: CASSETGITNEKLFF; cdr3_nt: TGTGCCAGCAGTGAAACTGGGATAACTAATGAAAAACTGTTTTTT; v_call: TRBV25-1; j_call: TRBJ1-4; d_call: NA; cdr3_length: 15; clone_size: once
cdr3_aa: CASSLLAGGLWDEQFF; cdr3_nt: TGTGCCAGCAGTCTTCTAGCGGGAGGGCTTTGGGATGAGCAGTTCTTC; v_call: TRBV12-3/TRBV12-4; j_call: TRBJ2-1; d_call: TRBD2; cdr3_length: 16; clone_size: many
cdr3_aa: CASSESGPSSYNEQFF; cdr3_nt: TGTGCCAGCAGTGAATCGGGCCCTAGCTCCTACAATGAGCAGTTCTTC; v_call: TRBV25-1; j_call: TRBJ2-1; d_call: NA; cdr3_length: 16; clone_size: NA
cdr3_aa: CSARDWWNSYGYTF; cdr3_nt: TGCAGTGCTAGAGATTGGTGGAACAGCTATGGCTACACCTTC; v_call: TRBV20-1; j_call: TRBJ1-2; d_call: NA; cdr3_length: 14; clone_size: once
cdr3_aa: CATSSSPASGNTIYF; cdr3_nt: TGTGCCACCAGCAGCTCCCCCGCCTCTGGAAACACCATATATTTT; v_call: TRBV15; j_call: TRBJ1-3; d_call: NA; cdr3_length: 15; clone_size: many
cdr3_aa: CSAPVAYEKLFF; cdr3_nt: TGCAGTGCCCCAGTTGCCTATGAAAAACTGTTTTTT; v_call: TRBV20-1; j_call: TRBJ1-4; d_call: NA; cdr3_length: 12; clone_size: many
cdr3_aa: CASSHSQLGSYNSPLHF; cdr3_nt: TGTGCCAGCAGCCACAGCCAGTTGGGCTCCTATAATTCACCCCTCCACTTT; v_call: TRBV3-1; j_call: TRBJ1-6; d_call: NA; cdr3_length: 17; clone_size: NA
cdr3_aa: CASSSLRGSLNTGELFF; cdr3_nt: TGTGCCAGCAGCTCCCTGCGGGGGTCACTAAACACCGGGGAGCTGTTTTTT; v_call: TRBV11-3; j_call: TRBJ2-2; d_call: TRBD2; cdr3_length: 17; clone_size: NA
cdr3_aa: CAWRLGQALSEQYF; cdr3_nt: TGTGCCTGGAGGTTAGGGCAGGCCCTCTCAGAGCAGTACTTC; v_call: TRBV30; j_call: TRBJ2-7; d_call: NA; cdr3_length: 14; clone_size: many
cdr3_aa: CASSHLAGGEYGYTF; cdr3_nt: TGTGCCAGCAGCCACCTGGCAGGGGGCGAGTATGGCTACACCTTC; v_call: TRBV7-2; j_call: TRBJ1-2; d_call: TRBD1; cdr3_length: 15; clone_size: NA
cdr3_aa: CASSQAASGRTGELFF; cdr3_nt: TGTGCCAGCAGCCAAGCAGCTAGCGGGAGGACCGGGGAGCTGTTTTTT; v_call: TRBV3-1; j_call: TRBJ2-2; d_call: TRBD2; cdr3_length: 16; clone_size: many
cdr3_aa: CASGDRGNTLTF; cdr3_nt: TGTGCCAGCGGTGACAGGGGCAATACCCTCACCTTC; v_call: TRBV6-1; j_call: TRBJ1-2; d_call: TRBD1; cdr3_length: 12; clone_size: NA
cdr3_aa: CASSLAQEFNEQYF; cdr3_nt: TGTGCCAGCAGCTTAGCCCAGGAATTCAACGAGCAGTACTTC; v_call: TRBV7-8; j_call: TRBJ2-7; d_call: NA; cdr3_length: 14; clone_size: NA